This is a list of T cell receptor beta chains from one sample in a study of blood T cell repertoires in COVID-19. Assay: immunoSEQ multiplex PCR; the TCRdb copy retains only in-frame clones and omits some. Among 130,000 to 150,000 clones listed, 70% to 90% were seen once. Material for sequencing was peripheral blood. These receptors came from a man between 60 and 70 years old with active or convalescent COVID-19. The CDR3 runs from the conserved cysteine through the conserved F or W. The D gene is left open where the match is weak. The size of a clone is reported for some rows only, either as once, few or many, or as a class for expanded clones.

clone_size j_call d_call v_call cdr3_aa cdr3_nt
- TRBJ2-1 TRBD2 TRBV5-4 CASSSRLAGGDNEQFF TGTGCCAGCAGCAGTCGACTAGCGGGAGGGGACAATGAGCAGTTCTTC
- TRBJ2-7 TRBD2 TRBV28 CASRGVAGKYEQYF TGTGCCAGCAGGGGGGTAGCGGGGAAGTACGAGCAGTACTTC
- TRBJ1-4 - TRBV2 CAAMTDRKEKLFF TGTGCCGCGATGACAGACCGTAAGGAAAAACTGTTTTTT
- TRBJ1-1 - TRBV3-1/TRBV3-2 CASSQDLRNEAFF TGTGCCAGCAGCCAAGATCTCAGGAATGAAGCTTTCTTT
- TRBJ2-3 TRBD1 TRBV7-6 CASSPVRDRGQDTQYF TGTGCCAGCAGCCCCGTAAGGGACAGGGGGCAAGATACGCAGTATTTT
- TRBJ2-7 TRBD2 TRBV27 CASRKELAGLDYEQYF TGTGCCAGCAGGAAGGAACTAGCGGGGCTGGACTACGAGCAGTACTTC
- TRBJ2-7 - TRBV28 CASSDGVYEQYF TGTGCCAGCAGCGACGGGGTCTACGAGCAGTACTTC
- TRBJ1-2 - TRBV6-5 CASSYSRQNYGYTF TGTGCCAGCAGTTACTCACGCCAGAACTATGGCTACACCTTC
- TRBJ1-1 - TRBV7-8 CASSLAGGSEAFF TGTGCCAGCAGCTTAGCAGGGGGTAGTGAAGCTTTCTTT
- TRBJ1-5 TRBD1 TRBV18 CASSLGQVEQPQHF TGTGCCAGCTCACTCGGACAGGTGGAACAGCCCCAGCATTTT
- TRBJ2-3 TRBD2 TRBV29-1 CSVDRPGLADTDTQYF TGCAGCGTTGACCGCCCGGGACTAGCAGACACAGATACGCAGTATTTT
- TRBJ1-6 TRBD1 TRBV5-5 CASSERTGGSNSPLHF TGTGCCAGCAGCGAGAGGACAGGGGGCAGTAATTCACCCCTCCACTTT
- TRBJ2-4 - TRBV5-6 CASSGGQELAKNIQYF TGTGCCAGCAGCGGGGGACAAGAACTAGCCAAAAACATTCAGTACTTC
few TRBJ2-7 - TRBV7-9 CASRDTGTKYF TGTGCCAGCAGGGATACAGGGACCAAGTACTTC
- TRBJ2-2 TRBD1 TRBV12-5 CASGLDRGPTGELFF TGTGCTAGTGGTTTGGACAGGGGGCCAACCGGGGAGCTGTTTTTT
- TRBJ1-4 - TRBV9 CASSVSVTNEKLFF TGTGCCAGCAGCGTATCCGTAACTAATGAAAAACTGTTTTTT
once TRBJ2-3 TRBD2 TRBV7-3 CASSTLAGGADTQYF TGTGCCAGCAGCACACTAGCGGGAGGAGCAGATACGCAGTATTTT
- TRBJ2-2 TRBD1 TRBV6-5 CASRLTGRGELFF TGTGCCAGCAGATTGACAGGGCGGGGGGAGCTGTTTTTT
- TRBJ2-3 TRBD2 TRBV24-1 CATSDWGTSSTDTQYF TGTGCCACCAGTGATTGGGGGACTAGCAGCACAGATACGCAGTATTTT